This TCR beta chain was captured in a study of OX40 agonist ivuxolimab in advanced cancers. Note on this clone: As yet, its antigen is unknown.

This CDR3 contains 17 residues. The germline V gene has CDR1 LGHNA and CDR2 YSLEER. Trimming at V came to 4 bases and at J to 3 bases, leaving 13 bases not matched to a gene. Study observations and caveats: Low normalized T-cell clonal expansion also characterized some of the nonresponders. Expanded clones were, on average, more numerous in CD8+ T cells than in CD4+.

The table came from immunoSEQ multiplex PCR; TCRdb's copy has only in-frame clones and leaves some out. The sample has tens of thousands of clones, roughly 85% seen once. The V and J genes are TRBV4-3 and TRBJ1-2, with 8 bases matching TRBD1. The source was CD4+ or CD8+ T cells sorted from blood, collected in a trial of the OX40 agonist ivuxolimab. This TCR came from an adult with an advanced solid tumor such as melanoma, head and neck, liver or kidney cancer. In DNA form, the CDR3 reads TGCGCCAGCAGCCGACGATCTCCGGGACAGGATTACTATGGCTACACCTTC. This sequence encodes CASSRRSPGQDYYGYTF.